Below are 20 T cell receptor beta chains sequenced from a single sample in a study of blood T cells in healthy people across ages. Alongside a J-beta primer mix, a sample-barcoded 5' primer served in a second PCR lasting about 6 to 11 cycles. TCRdb re-derived calls from the 5' RACE reads in MiXCR, one entry per CDR3 protein. The top ten clones hold 10% to 15% of a sample with around 850,000 distinct CDR3 sequences, roughly 40% of them seen once. Sample: blood. Every receptor here comes from a man between 18 and 29 years old in good health.

This clonotype was recorded at least ten times. CDR3 nucleotides: TGCAGTGCCCAGGACAGGGGGCCTTACGAGCAGTACTTC. Translated: CSAQDRGPYEQYF. The chain combines TRBV20-1 with TRBJ2-7, with 11 bases matching TRBD1. Germline V gives CDR1 DFQATT, CDR2 SNEGSKA (reference sequence). V shed 6 bases, J shed 4 bases, and the junction held 5 bases outside the gene matches. There are 13 residues in the CDR3.

The V call is TRBV20-1, the J call TRBJ2-7; D not certain. Deletions cut 0 bases from V and 6 bases from J, with 18 bases between. CDR3 length equals 15 residues. From germline, CDR1 is DFQATT and CDR2 SNEGSKA (reference sequence). CDR3 sequence reads: CSARDLSLSSSEQYF. CDR3 nucleotides: TGCAGTGCTAGAGATCTATCCCTCAGTAGTTCCGAGCAGTACTTC.

This chain joins TRBV25-1 and TRBJ1-2; TRBD1 agrees at 8 bases. This CDR3 has 13 residues. Germline CDR1 reads MGHDK; CDR2 reads SYGVNS. Trimming at V came to 4 bases and at J to 12 bases, leaving 10 bases not matched to a gene. CDR3 sequence reads: CASSAPGTGIHTF. CDR3 DNA: TGTGCCAGCAGTGCCCCCGGGACAGGAATTCACACCTTC.

Many counts were recorded for this clonotype. V and J are TRBV6-6 and TRBJ1-2, with D hard to call. V was clipped by 2 bases and J by 1 base, with 8 bases between them. CDR1 MNHNY and CDR2 SVGAGI come from the germline V gene (reference sequence). The CDR3 contains 14 residues. The CDR3, as DNA: TGTGCCAGCAGTTACCTTCAGGATAACTATGGCTACACCTTC. Its protein is CASSYLQDNYGYTF.

This clonotype was observed a handful of times. V gene TRBV7-9 combines with J gene TRBJ1-1; no reliable D call. V was trimmed by 5 bases and J by 0 bases, leaving 16 bases between them. CDR3 length: 16 residues. Germline lookup yields CDR1 SEHNR and CDR2 FQNEAQ (reference sequence). CDR3 protein: CASSPGIRLMNTEAFF. DNA for the CDR3: TGTGCCAGCAGCCCCGGGATTAGGCTCATGAACACTGAAGCTTTCTTT.

Here the CDR3 DNA reads TGTGCCAGCCCCAGACATCCCGGTAGCGCGTACGAGCAGTACTTC. Protein: CASPRHPGSAYEQYF. The chain employs TRBV21-1 and TRBJ2-7; the DNA was not compared with TRBD1, the D call given in the table. TRBV21-1 is deemed a pseudogene. The CDR3 has 15 amino acids.

V and J are TRBV20-1 and TRBJ1-2; 7 bases are shared with TRBD1. This CDR3 spans 16 amino acids. Germline V gene data show CDR1 as DFQATT and CDR2 as SNEGSKA (reference sequence). The ends lost 1 base at V and 6 bases at J; junction bases unmatched: 14. CDR3 DNA: TGCAGTGCTAGAGCACGGCAGGGGGTCGTCGGGGATGGCTACACCTTC. Protein: CSARARQGVVGDGYTF.

Many counts were recorded for this clonotype. The chain is built from TRBV2 and TRBJ2-1, with D possibly matching TRBD2 (5 bases). Germline loops: CDR1 SNHLY, CDR2 FYNNEI. With 2 bases removed from V and 0 bases from J, the gap between germline ends came to 8 bases. The CDR3 totals 15 residues. The CDR3 spells CASSETGSSYNEQFF. The CDR3 DNA sequence: TGTGCCAGCAGTGAAACGGGGAGCTCCTACAATGAGCAGTTCTTC.

This clonotype has only a few counts. The genes are TRBV9 and TRBJ2-5; the D gene is possibly TRBD1 (5 bases). The CDR3 contains 13 residues. Trimming took off 4 bases at V and 5 bases at J, with 12 bases between the two ends. In germline, CDR1 is SGDLS, CDR2 YYNGEE. CDR3 nucleotide sequence: TGTGCCAGCAGCACCCCAGGGTTGGAGACCCAGTACTTC. It codes for CASSTPGLETQYF.

This clonotype was recorded a few times. The rearrangement joins TRBV15 to TRBJ1-2; D is unresolved. This CDR3 contains 15 residues. The germline CDR1 and CDR2 sequences are LNHNV and YYDKDF (reference sequence). The germline V and J ends were trimmed by 0 bases and 7 bases, with 15 bases remaining between them. As DNA, the CDR3 is TGTGCCACCAGCAGAGATGTAGGTGGGCGTCGTGGCTACACCTTC. It translates to CATSRDVGGRRGYTF.

With respect to this clonotype: A single base separates this from a much larger clone, so it may be a read error. This chain uses TRBV20-1 with TRBJ2-7, with 7 bases identical to TRBD1. The V gene end was trimmed by 8 bases and the J gene end by 2 bases; junction bases not matched to a gene: 6. The CDR3 sequence is 12 residues long. Germline V CDR1 and CDR2: DFQATT, SNEGSKA (reference sequence). CDR3 bases: TGCAGTACATTACAGGGGCCCTACGAGCAGTACTTC. It specifies CSTLQGPYEQYF.

This chain joins TRBV7-9 and TRBJ1-1; weak D call: TRBD1 (6 bases). V lost 1 base to trimming and J lost 1 base, with 22 bases between them. The CDR3 consists of 19 residues. The germline gives CDR1 SEHNR, CDR2 FQNEAQ (reference sequence). This chain's CDR3 is CASSLVRWPRGPQNTEAFF. CDR3 nucleotide sequence: TGTGCCAGCAGCTTAGTAAGGTGGCCCAGGGGTCCGCAGAACACTGAAGCTTTCTTT.

This clonotype was recorded at least ten times. V and J are TRBV29-1 and TRBJ2-1, with no clear D. With 4 bases removed from V and 7 bases from J, the gap between germline ends came to 8 bases. CDR3 length: 11 amino acids. Germline lookup yields CDR1 SQVTM and CDR2 ANQGSEA. The DNA for the CDR3 is TGCAGCGTTGTTGAGCGAAATGAGCAGTTCTTC. Translation gives CSVVERNEQFF.

The chain links TRBV12-3 or TRBV12-4 to TRBJ1-2; D remains unclear. This CDR3 comprises 15 residues. V was shortened by 7 bases and J by 4 bases, with 19 bases between the two germline ends. The CDR3 region has the DNA TGTGCCAGCACCCCTAGCGAGAAATTAGCCTATGGCTACACCTTC. It codes for CASTPSEKLAYGYTF.

The rearrangement uses TRBV5-1 and TRBJ2-2; 10 bases map to TRBD2. With V trimmed by 4 bases and J by 4 bases, 7 bases remained unmatched. The CDR3 is 16 amino acids. Germline-derived CDR1 and CDR2 are SGHRS and YFSETQ. The CDR3 is CASSQSGGVGTGELFF. Written as DNA, the CDR3 is TGCGCCAGCAGCCAAAGCGGGGGGGTAGGCACCGGGGAGCTGTTTTTT.

This clonotype was observed at least ten times. The chain combines TRBV20-1 with TRBJ2-1, with D perhaps assigned TRBD1 or TRBD2 (5 bases each). Trimming removed 5 bases at V and 8 bases at J, with 13 bases between. This CDR3 region has 12 residues. In germline, CDR1 is DFQATT, CDR2 SNEGSKA (reference sequence). CDR3 bases: TGCAGTGCTGGGGGAAACGGACATGAGCAGTTCTTC. Translating it yields CSAGGNGHEQFF.

The count of this clonotype is one. This may stem from a read error, because a much larger clone lies one nucleotide away. V is TRBV5-1 and J is TRBJ2-5; 8 bases line up with TRBD2. The CDR3 totals 15 residues. Trimming took 4 bases from V and 11 from J; bases not matched to a gene: 16. Germline loops: CDR1 SGHRS, CDR2 YFSETQ. Written as DNA, the CDR3 is TGCGCCAGCAGCCTAGCAGCGGGAGTTGCCAATGAGCAGTACTTC. Its protein is CASSLAAGVANEQYF.

The chain couples TRBV6-2 or TRBV6-3 to TRBJ2-1, with a possible D match to TRBD1 (6 bases). The germline V gene encodes CDR1 MNHEY and CDR2 SVGEGT. The CDR3 is 12 residues long. Trimming stripped 5 bases from V and 12 bases from J, with 14 bases between. The CDR3 DNA follows: TGTGCCAGCAGTGCAGGGGACCGTGGGCAGTTCTTC. Its protein is CASSAGDRGQFF.

This sequence joins TRBV20-1 and TRBJ1-1; D is undetermined. Trimming shortened V by 4 bases and J by 1 base, and 7 bases separated the two germline ends. CDR3 length: 12 amino acids. The germline V gene encodes CDR1 DFQATT and CDR2 SNEGSKA (reference sequence). The CDR3, as DNA: TGCAGTGCTACCGACACGAACACTGAAGCTTTCTTT. Its translation is CSATDTNTEAFF.

The chain couples TRBV6-5 to TRBJ2-7; 7 bases line up with TRBD1. The CDR3 is 14 amino acids. Trimming cost V 0 bases and J 7 bases; bases outside gene matches: 6. Germline V lookup: CDR1 MNHEY, CDR2 SVGAGI. CDR3 in DNA: TGTGCCAGCAGTTACTCGAACAGGGGACATGAGCAGTACTTC. This codes for CASSYSNRGHEQYF.